This T cell receptor beta chain was sequenced in a study of CD8+ T cells in alopecia areata (dated by TCRdb to between 2018 and 2020). For the study in its entirety: Treated patients were enrolled in an open-label pilot trial of oral tofacitinib, 5 to 10 mg twice daily, for moderate-to-severe alopecia areata. Tofacitinib was administered for 6 to 18 months, and 6 months of follow-up off drug were then conducted to assess delayed response and recurrence. Disease severity in treated patients was measured with the SALT score, which quantifies the percentage of affected scalp surface area. To study T cell clonal expansion in alopecia areata, the researchers applied high-throughput TCRbeta sequencing to both the C3H/HeJ mouse model and human patients. Human TCRbeta sequencing covered scalp tissue and sorted CD4+ and CD8+ peripheral blood T cells from patchy and totalis/universalis alopecia areata patients and healthy controls. Biopsies were taken from tofacitinib-treated patients at baseline and at 4 and 24 weeks of treatment, and a later scalp biopsy was taken in several of the tofacitinib-treated patients. Clonality in the scalp was compared among normal scalp (n=4), patchy alopecia areata scalp (n=8), and alopecia totalis/universalis scalp (n=8). RNA was extracted with the PAXgene miRNA kit for fixed scalp, the miRNeasy kit for PBMCs, and the RNeasy kit for mouse skin. TCRbeta CDR3 regions were amplified by immunoSEQ multiplex PCR with 35 Vbeta forward and 13 Jbeta reverse primers. Study-wide findings and limitations: Resident alphabeta T cells in normal human skin are also sequenced, complicating scalp TCR repertoire analysis, unlike mouse skin dominated by gammadelta T cells. Shared TCR sequences between patients were less evident than in mice, which may be partly attributable to HLA diversity in the patient population. Many expanded lesional clones persisted in scalp and blood during tofacitinib treatment, which may partly explain relapse after stopping treatment. Higher clonality and more expanded CD8+ clones were observed in lesional scalp than in normal scalp, particularly in alopecia totalis/universalis, a finding suggestive of antigenic drive. Because the treated cohort was small and included a single nonresponder, larger studies are needed to assess links between baseline CD8+ expansion and response. Tofacitinib significantly lowered scalp clonality and the number of expanded CD8+ clones among the top 100 scalp clones.

Read against the paper, the sample's treatment or condition label means: oral pan-JAK inhibitor, 5-10 mg twice daily. Peripheral blood and lesional scalp punch biopsies were obtained from patients with alopecia areata. PBMCs were isolated by density centrifugation and stained for CD3, CD4 and CD8, and CD4+ and CD8+ T cells were sorted on a FACSAria. This clone was seen a few times. Its antigen specificity is not known. Qualities for individual bases were not recorded, and no much larger clone is one base off. Library method: the immunoSEQ multiplex PCR assay. RNA was extracted from all samples and reverse transcribed into cDNA as template for TCR sequencing. First-strand cDNA was synthesized with SuperScript III using a 2:1 mix of oligo-dT and random hexamers. A synthetic immune receptor repertoire was used to measure amplification bias, and any remaining bias was corrected computationally. The original methods were these. Raw reads were preprocessed for error removal, and CDR3 was defined according to IMGT conventions as running from the conserved cysteine to phenylalanine. To get clonality, Shannon entropy was normalized by log2 of the number of productive unique TCRs and the result was subtracted from 1. CD4 or CD8 identity of scalp clones was inferred by cross-referencing scalp TCRbeta sequences with sorted blood CD4 and CD8 repertoires. TCRdb retrieved this table from immuneACCESS and kept in-frame rearrangements only. Not all clones are present; in checked studies, unresolved V genes account for under half, and no reason is known for the remainder. V, J and clone size are those of that table, while D and trimming were read from the DNA. This sample gives a few hundred thousand clones in total; roughly three fifths of them show up just once. The ten largest clones represent over 1% of the sample.

The germline ends are 14 bases apart after V is trimmed by 5 bases and J by 12 bases. CDR1 SGHAT and CDR2 FQDESV were looked up in the germline V gene (reference sequence). The CDR3 covers 12 residues, taking in both the cysteine and the phenylalanine. Just CDR3 DNA is preserved here, 36 bases in frame from base 1. This specimen was CD4+ T cells sorted from blood, taken between weeks 43 and 45, from a patient treated with tofacitinib. In this chain, TRBV11-1 is recombined with TRBJ2-1, and TRBD1 may be the D gene, going by 6 matching bases. The receptor was derived from a human donor with alopecia areata. The nucleotide sequence reads TGTGCCAGCAGCCCCCCAGGGGAAGGGCAGTTCTTC. This gives the protein CASSPPGEGQFF.